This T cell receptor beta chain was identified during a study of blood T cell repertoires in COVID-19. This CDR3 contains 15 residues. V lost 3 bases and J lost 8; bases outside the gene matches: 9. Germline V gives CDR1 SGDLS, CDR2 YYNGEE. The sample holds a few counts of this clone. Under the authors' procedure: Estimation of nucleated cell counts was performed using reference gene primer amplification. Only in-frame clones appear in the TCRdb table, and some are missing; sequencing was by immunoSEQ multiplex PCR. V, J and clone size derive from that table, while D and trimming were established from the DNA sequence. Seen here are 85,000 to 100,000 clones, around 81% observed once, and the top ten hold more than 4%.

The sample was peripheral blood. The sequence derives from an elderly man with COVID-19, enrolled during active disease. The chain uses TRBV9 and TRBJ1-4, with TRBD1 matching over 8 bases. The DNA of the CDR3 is TGTGCCAGCAGCGCGGGAGACAGGGGAGGGGAAAAACTGTTTTTT. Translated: CASSAGDRGGEKLFF.